This T cell receptor (beta chain) came from a study of low-dose radiotherapy and immunotherapy resistance in tumors (dated by TCRdb to between 2021 and 2022). Looking at the study overall: In Cohort 1, 0.5 Gy per fraction was delivered every 2 weeks, and a total PTV dose of 6.5 Gy was prescribed. Patients in Cohort 2 were given 1 Gy per fraction every two weeks, for a total of 13 Gy across 26 weeks. Nivolumab was administered intravenously as a 240 mg flat dose every two weeks, and ipilimumab was administered intravenously at 1 mg/kg every six weeks. Cyclophosphamide 200 mg/m2 was administered intravenously every two weeks, one day before each radiation and immunotherapy administration. Patients took aspirin 300 mg orally once daily for four cycles, starting on cycle 1 day 1. Randomization of trial participants into treatment groups was not performed. Eight patients were included in the translational analysis: three from the first dose cohort and the first five from the second dose cohort.

This specimen's time point label, per the study, means: after trial treatment. The treatment or condition tag for this specimen amounts to: LDRT plus nivolumab, ipilimumab, low-dose cyclophosphamide and aspirin (RACIN trial). The donors came from RACIN, which was a single-arm phase I dose-escalation trial that paired nivolumab and ipilimumab with aspirin, low-dose cyclophosphamide and low-dose radiotherapy. Eligible patients had advanced, TIL-negative solid tumors. Based on its abundance in the sample, this clonotype is medium-sized (0.01 to 0.1%). The clone's antigen remains unknown. Base qualities are not at hand, and no much larger clone is one base apart. The CDR3 contains 15 residues, cysteine and phenylalanine counted. Only the CDR3 DNA stays, 45 bases, in frame from base 1. Trimmed from V: 10 bases; trimmed from J: 7 bases; junction bases lacking a gene match: 9. Based on the germline V gene, the CDR1 and CDR2 sequences are ENHRY and SYGVKD.

The reads were generated on an Illumina HiSeq 2500. To make first-strand cDNA, Superscript III was used along with a set of TRAV- and TRBV-specific primers so that both the TCRalpha and TCRbeta chains were covered. A roughly 18-cycle PCR with Phusion amplified the TCRs, pairing a constant-region primer with the adapter that was attached to the V primers. Isolated mRNA was amplified with the MessageAmp II aRNA Amplification Kit, using an approximately 17-hour in vitro transcription at 37°C. mRNA for TCR sequencing was isolated with the Dynabeads mRNA DIRECT Purification Kit. A second roughly 23-cycle Phusion PCR added indexed Illumina adapters, and products were purified with AMPure XP beads. The study's processing was this. Using custom Perl scripts, TCR sequences that encoded the same protein were pooled, out-of-frame sequences were dropped, and the abundance of each clonotype was calculated. TCR sequences supported by only a single read were excluded from analysis. Shannon entropy, Gini index, clonality, richness, and the frequency of TCRs shared between repertoires were included as repertoire metrics. Using fastp trimming at Q25 and MiXCR clonotype assembly, TCRdb reanalyzed the public sequencing data and kept in-frame beta chains. Rows are unified per CDR3 protein, each entry keeping the most common DNA and genes. TCRdb, rather than the study authors, made the V and J calls. The sample includes about 30,000 distinct CDR3 sequences, with approximately 49% observed a single time. Around 5.4% of the sample lies in the top ten.

The clonotype originates from a male donor with gallbladder cancer. Recombination linked TRBV10-3 to TRBJ2-1, with 14 junctional bases fitting TRBD2. This specimen was PBMCs, taken after low-dose radiotherapy plus immunotherapy. The DNA is TGTGCCACCCACGGGACTAGCGGGAGAAGTAATGAGCAGTTCTTC. This sequence encodes CATHGTSGRSNEQFF.